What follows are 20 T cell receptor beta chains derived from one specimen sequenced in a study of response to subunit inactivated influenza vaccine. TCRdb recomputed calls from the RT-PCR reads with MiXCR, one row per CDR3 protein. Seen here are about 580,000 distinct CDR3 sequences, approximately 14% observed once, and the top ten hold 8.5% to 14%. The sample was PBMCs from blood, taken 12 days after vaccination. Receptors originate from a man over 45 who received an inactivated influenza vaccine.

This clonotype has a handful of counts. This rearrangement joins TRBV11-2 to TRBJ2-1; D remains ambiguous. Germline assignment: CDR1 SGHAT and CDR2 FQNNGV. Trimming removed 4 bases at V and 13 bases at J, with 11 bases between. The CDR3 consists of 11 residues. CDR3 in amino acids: CASSSGVFQFF. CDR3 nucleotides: TGTGCCAGCAGCTCGGGTGTTTTTCAGTTCTTC.

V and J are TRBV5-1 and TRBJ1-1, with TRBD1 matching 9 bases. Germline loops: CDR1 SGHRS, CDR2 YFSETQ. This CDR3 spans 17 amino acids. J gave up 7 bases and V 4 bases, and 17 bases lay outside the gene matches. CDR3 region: CASSLPRSGQGRIEAFF. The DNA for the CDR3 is TGCGCCAGCAGCCTACCACGATCGGGACAGGGTAGGATTGAAGCTTTCTTT.

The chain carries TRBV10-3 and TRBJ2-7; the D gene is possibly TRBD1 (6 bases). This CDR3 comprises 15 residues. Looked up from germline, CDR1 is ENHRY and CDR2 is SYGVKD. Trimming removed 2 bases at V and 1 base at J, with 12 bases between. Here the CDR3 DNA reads TGTGCCATCAGTGAGAACAGGGATTTATCCTACGAGCAGTACTTC. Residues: CAISENRDLSYEQYF.

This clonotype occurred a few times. Here the CDR3 DNA reads TGTGCCAGCAGGCGACAGGACGCTAACTATGGCTACACCTTC. Translation: CASRRQDANYGYTF. This rearrangement joins TRBV2 to TRBJ1-2; weak D call: TRBD1 (6 bases). The CDR3 contains 14 residues. V was cut by 6 bases and J by 0 bases, with 11 bases left in between. Germline lookup yields CDR1 SNHLY and CDR2 FYNNEI.

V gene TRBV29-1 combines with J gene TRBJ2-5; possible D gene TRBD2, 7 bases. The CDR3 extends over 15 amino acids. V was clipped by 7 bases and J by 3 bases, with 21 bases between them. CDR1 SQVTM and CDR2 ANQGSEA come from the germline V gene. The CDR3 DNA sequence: TGCAGCGCCGAGGGTCCCGGGGGGCTGAAAGAGACCCAGTACTTC. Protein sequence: CSAEGPGGLKETQYF.

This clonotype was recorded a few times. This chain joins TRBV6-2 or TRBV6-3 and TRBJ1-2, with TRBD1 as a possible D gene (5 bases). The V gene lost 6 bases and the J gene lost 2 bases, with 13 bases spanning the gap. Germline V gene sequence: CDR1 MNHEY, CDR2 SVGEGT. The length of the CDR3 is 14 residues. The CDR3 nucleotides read TGTGCCAGCAGCAAGATGACAGACAACTATGGCTACACCTTC. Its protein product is CASSKMTDNYGYTF.

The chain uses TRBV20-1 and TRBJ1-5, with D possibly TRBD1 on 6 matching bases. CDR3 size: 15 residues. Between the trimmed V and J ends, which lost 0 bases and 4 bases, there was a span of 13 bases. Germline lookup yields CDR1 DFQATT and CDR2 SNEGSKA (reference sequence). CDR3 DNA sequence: TGCAGTGCTAGAGATCACGGACAGACGAATCAGCCCCAGCATTTT. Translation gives CSARDHGQTNQPQHF.

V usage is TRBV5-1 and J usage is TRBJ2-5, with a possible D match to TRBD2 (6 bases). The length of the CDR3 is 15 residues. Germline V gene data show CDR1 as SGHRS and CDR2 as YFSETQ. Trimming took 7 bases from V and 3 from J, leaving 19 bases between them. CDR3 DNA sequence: TGCGCCAGCGACCTCGGGCGGGGAACCGAAGAGACCCAGTACTTC. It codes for CASDLGRGTEETQYF.

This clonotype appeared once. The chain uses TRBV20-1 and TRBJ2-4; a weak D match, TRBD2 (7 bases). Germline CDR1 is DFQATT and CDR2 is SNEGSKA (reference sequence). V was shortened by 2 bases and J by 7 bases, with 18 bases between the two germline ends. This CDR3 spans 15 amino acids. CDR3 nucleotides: TGCAGTGCTAGATCCCACGGGGGGCGTGCGAACATTCAGTACTTC. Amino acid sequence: CSARSHGGRANIQYF.

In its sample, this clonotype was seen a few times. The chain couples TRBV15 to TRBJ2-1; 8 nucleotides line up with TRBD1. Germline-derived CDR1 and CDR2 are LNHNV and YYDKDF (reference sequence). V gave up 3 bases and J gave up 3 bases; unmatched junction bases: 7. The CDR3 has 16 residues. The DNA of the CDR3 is TGTGCCACCAGCAGCCCGGACAGGGACTTCTACAATGAGCAGTTCTTC. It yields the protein CATSSPDRDFYNEQFF. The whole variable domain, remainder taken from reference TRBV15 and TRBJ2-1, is DAMVIQNPRYQVTQFGKPVTLSCSQTLNHNVMYWYQQKSSQAPKLLFHYYDKDFNNEADTPDNFQSRRPNTSFCFLDIRSPGLGDTAMYLCATSSPDRDFYNEQFFGPGTRLTVL.

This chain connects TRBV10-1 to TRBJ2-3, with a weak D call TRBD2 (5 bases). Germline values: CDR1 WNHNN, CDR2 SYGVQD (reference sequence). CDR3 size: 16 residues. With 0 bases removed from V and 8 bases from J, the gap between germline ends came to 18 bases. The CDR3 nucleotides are TGCGCCAGCAGTGAGTCGAGGGCAGAGTCAGGCGCTACGCAGTATTTT. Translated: CASSESRAESGATQYF.

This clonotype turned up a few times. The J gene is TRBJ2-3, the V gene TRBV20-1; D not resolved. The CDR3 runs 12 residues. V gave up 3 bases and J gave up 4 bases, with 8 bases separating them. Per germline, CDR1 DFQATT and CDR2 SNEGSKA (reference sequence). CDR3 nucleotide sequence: TGCAGTGCTAGCCCCCTCCCAGATACGCAGTATTTT. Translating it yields CSASPLPDTQYF.

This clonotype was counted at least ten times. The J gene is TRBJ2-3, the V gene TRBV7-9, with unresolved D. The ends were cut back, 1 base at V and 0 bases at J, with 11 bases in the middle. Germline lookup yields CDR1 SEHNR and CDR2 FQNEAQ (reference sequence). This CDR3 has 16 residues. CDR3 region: CASSLDLVGSTDTQYF. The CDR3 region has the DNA TGTGCCAGCAGCTTAGATCTTGTGGGGAGCACAGATACGCAGTATTTT. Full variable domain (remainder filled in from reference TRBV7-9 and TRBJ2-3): DTGVSQNPRHKITKRGQNVTFRCDPISEHNRLYWYRQTLGQGPEFLTYFQNEAQLEKSRLLSDRFSAERPKGSFSTLEIQRTEQGDSAMYLCASSLDLVGSTDTQYFGPGTRLTVL.

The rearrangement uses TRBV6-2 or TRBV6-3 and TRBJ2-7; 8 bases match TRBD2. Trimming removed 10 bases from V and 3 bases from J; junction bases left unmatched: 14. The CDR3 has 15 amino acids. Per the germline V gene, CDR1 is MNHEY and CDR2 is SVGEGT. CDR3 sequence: CATGILAGIHYEQYF. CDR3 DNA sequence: TGTGCCACCGGAATCCTAGCGGGCATACACTACGAGCAGTACTTC.

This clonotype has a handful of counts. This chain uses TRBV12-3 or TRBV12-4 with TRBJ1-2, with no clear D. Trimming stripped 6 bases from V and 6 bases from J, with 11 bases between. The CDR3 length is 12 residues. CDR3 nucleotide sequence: TGTGCCAGCAGGAGCCCGGGGAATGGCTACACCTTC. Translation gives CASRSPGNGYTF.

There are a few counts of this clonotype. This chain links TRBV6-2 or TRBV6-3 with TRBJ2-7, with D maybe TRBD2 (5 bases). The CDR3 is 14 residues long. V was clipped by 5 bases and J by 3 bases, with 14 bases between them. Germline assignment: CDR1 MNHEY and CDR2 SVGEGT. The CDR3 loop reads CASSRRGSIYEQYF. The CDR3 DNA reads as TGTGCCAGCAGTCGCCGGGGATCCATCTACGAGCAGTACTTC.

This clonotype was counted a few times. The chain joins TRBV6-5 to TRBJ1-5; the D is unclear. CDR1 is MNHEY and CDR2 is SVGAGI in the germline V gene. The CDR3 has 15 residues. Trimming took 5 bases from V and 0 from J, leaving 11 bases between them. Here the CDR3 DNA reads TGTGCCAGCAGTAATCGAGGTTATAGCAATCAGCCCCAGCATTTT. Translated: CASSNRGYSNQPQHF.

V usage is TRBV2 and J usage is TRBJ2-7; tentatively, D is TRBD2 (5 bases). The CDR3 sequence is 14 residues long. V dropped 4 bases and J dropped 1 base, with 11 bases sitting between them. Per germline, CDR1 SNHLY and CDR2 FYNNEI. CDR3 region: CASSGELGSYEQYF. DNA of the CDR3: TGTGCCAGCAGTGGAGAACTAGGGTCCTACGAGCAGTACTTC. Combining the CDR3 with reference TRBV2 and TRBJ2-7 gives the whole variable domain EPEVTQTPSHQVTQMGQEVILRCVPISNHLYFYWYRQILGQKVEFLVSFYNNEISEKSEIFDDQFSVERPDGSNFTLKIRSTKLEDSAMYFCASSGELGSYEQYFGPGTRLTVT.

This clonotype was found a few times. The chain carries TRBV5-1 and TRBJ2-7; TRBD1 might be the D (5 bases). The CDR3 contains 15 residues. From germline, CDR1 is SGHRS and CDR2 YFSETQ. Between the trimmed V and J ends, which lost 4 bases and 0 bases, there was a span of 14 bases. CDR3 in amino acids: CASSQGPPRSYEQYF. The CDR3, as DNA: TGCGCCAGCAGCCAGGGCCCACCGCGCTCCTACGAGCAGTACTTC.

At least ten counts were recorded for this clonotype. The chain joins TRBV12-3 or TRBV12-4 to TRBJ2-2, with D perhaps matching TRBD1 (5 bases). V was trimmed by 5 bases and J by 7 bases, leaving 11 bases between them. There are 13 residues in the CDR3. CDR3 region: CASSQRGLGELFF. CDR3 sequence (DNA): TGTGCCAGCAGTCAAAGGGGTCTCGGGGAGCTGTTTTTT.